This TCR beta chain appears in the sequencing data of a study of T cell responses to AZD1222 COVID-19 vaccine. Points from the study as a whole: Sampling that yielded the repertoires occurred only after the peak T cell response. Regions 160-218 and 743-854 held dominance among vaccine-associated CD4 TCRs, which spanned spike. Clonal diversity was possibly underestimated, and white British individuals and females predominated among donors.

By sample share, this clone is medium-sized. Its specificity is not known. V dropped 0 bases and J dropped 7 bases, with 10 bases sitting between them. The length of the CDR3 is 14 residues. CDR1 is LGHDT, CDR2 YNNKEL, per germline (reference sequence). The assay was immunoSEQ multiplex PCR, and TCRdb's table has in-frame clones only and misses some. Here the sample spans 90,000 to 120,000 clones, 70% to 90% being singletons. Pooled samples include second doses given at about 4 or 12 weeks. Sample: peripheral blood, taken 28 days after the second AZD1222 dose. The chain is built from TRBV3-1 (or the pseudogene TRBV3-2) and TRBJ2-1, with D possibly being TRBD2 (6 bases). This TCR derives from an adult who received the AZD1222 COVID-19 vaccine. The CDR3 nucleotides are TGTGCCAGCAGCCAAGATCCGGGGAGGAATGAGCAGTTCTTC. The encoded protein is CASSQDPGRNEQFF.